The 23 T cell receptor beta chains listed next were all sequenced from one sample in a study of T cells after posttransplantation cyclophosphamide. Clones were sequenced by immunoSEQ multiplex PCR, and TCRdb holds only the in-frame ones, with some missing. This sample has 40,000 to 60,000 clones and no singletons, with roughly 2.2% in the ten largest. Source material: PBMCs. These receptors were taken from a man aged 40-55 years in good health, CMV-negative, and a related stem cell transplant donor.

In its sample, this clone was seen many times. The CDR3 DNA is TGCGCCAGCAGCCAAGTGGCGGGGAACACTGAAGCTTTCTTT. Amino acid sequence: CASSQVAGNTEAFF. The genes are TRBV4-3 and TRBJ1-1; D ambiguous. Per the germline V gene, CDR1 is LGHNA and CDR2 is YSLEER. This CDR3 region has 14 residues. V lost 1 base to trimming and J lost 1 base, with 7 bases between them.

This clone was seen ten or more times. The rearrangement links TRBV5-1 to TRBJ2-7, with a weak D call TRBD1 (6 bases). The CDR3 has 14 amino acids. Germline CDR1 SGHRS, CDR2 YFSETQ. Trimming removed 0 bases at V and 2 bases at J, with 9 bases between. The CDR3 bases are TGCGCCAGCAGCTTGGAGGGGGACACCTACGAGCAGTACTTC. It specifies CASSLEGDTYEQYF.

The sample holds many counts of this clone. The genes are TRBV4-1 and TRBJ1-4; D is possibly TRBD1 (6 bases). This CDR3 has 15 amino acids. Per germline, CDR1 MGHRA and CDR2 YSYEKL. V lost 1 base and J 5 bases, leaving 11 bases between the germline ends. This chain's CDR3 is CASSQATGTNEKLFF. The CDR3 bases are TGCGCCAGCAGCCAAGCGACAGGTACCAATGAAAAACTGTTTTTT.

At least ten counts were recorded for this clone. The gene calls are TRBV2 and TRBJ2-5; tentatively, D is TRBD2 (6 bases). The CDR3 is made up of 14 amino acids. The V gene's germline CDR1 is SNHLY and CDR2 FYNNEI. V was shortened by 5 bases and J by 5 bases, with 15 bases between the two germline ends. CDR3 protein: CASSTGVEKETQYF. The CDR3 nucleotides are TGTGCCAGCAGTACGGGAGTGGAAAAGGAGACCCAGTACTTC.

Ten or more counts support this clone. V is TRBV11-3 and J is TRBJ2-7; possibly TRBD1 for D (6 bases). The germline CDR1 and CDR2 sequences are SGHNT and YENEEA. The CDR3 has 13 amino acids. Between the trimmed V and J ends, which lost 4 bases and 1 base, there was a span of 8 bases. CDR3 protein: CASSSQGSYEQYF. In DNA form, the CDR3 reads TGTGCCAGCAGCTCACAGGGATCCTACGAGCAGTACTTC.

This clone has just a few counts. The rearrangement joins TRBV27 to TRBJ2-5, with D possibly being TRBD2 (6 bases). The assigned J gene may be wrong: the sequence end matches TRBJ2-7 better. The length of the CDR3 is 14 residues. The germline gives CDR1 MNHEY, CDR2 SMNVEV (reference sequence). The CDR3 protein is CATSLADTSYEQYF. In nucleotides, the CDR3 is TGTGCCACCTCCTTAGCGGATACTTCCTACGAGCAGTACTTC.

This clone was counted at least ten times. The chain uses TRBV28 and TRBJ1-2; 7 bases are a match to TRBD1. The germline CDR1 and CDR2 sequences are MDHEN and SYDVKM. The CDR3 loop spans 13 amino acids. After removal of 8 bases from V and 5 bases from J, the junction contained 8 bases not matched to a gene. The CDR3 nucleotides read TGTGCCAGCGCCACCTCACAGGGGTATGGCTACACCTTC. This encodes CASATSQGYGYTF.

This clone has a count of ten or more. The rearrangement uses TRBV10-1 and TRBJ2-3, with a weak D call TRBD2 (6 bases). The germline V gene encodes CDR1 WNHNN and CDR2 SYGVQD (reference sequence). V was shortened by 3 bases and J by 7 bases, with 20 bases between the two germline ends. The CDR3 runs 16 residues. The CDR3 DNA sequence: TGCGCCAGCAGTGAAGTTGCGGGACTCCCCCTCTATACGCAGTATTTT. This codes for CASSEVAGLPLYTQYF.

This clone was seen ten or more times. Here the CDR3 reads CASTAGHGYTF. CDR3 sequence (DNA): TGTGCCAGCACGGCAGGGCATGGCTACACCTTC. The V call is TRBV25-1, the J call TRBJ1-2, with a weak D call TRBD1 (5 bases). Germline CDR1 and CDR2: MGHDK and SYGVNS. The CDR3 is 11 amino acids. Trimming cost V 7 bases and J 6 bases, with 9 bases left between them.

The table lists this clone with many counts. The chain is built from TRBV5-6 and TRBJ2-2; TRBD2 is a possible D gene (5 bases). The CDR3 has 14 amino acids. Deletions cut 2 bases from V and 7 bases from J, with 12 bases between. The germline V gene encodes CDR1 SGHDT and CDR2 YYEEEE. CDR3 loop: CASSLPEVGGELFF. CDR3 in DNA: TGTGCCAGCAGCTTACCGGAGGTGGGCGGGGAGCTGTTTTTT.

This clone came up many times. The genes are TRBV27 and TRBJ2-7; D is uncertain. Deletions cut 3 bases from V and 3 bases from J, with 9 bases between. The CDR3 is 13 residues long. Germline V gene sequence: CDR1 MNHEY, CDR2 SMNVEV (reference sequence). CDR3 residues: CASSFGRLYEQYF. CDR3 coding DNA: TGTGCCAGCAGTTTTGGCAGGCTCTACGAGCAGTACTTC.

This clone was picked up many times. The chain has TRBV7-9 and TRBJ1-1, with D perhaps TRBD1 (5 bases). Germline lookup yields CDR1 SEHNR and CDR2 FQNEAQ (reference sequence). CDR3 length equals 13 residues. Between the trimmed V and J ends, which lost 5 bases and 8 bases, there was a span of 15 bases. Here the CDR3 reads CASSDFGGGEAFF. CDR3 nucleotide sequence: TGTGCCAGCAGCGACTTCGGGGGAGGGGAAGCTTTCTTT.

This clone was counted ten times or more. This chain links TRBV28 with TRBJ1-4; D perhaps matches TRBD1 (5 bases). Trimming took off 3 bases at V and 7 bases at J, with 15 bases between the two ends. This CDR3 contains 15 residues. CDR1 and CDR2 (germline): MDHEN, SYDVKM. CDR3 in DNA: TGTGCCAGCAGTTTGAGTTTCAGGGAAGCTGAAAAACTGTTTTTT. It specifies CASSLSFREAEKLFF.

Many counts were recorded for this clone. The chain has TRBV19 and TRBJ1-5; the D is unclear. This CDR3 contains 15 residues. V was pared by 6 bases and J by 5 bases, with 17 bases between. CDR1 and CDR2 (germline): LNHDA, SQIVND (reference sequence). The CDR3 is CASSSRPTRDQPQHF. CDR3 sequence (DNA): TGTGCCAGTAGCTCCAGACCGACGAGGGATCAGCCCCAGCATTTT.

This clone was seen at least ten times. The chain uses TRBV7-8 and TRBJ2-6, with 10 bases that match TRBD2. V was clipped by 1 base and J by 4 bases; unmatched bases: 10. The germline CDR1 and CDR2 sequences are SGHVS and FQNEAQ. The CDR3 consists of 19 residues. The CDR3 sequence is CASSLVTSGRADGANVLTF. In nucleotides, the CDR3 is TGTGCCAGCAGCTTAGTTACCAGCGGGAGGGCCGACGGGGCCAACGTCCTGACTTTC.

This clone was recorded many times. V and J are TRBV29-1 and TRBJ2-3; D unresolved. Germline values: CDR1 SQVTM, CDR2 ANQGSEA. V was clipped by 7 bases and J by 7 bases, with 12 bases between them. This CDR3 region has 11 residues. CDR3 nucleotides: TGCAGCGCCACTTGGGCCAATACGCAGTATTTT. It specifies CSATWANTQYF.

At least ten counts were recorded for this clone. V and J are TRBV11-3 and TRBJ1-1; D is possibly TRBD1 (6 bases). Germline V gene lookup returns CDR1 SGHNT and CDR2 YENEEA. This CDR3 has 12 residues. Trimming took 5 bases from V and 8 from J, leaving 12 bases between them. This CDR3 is CASSPSGQEAFF. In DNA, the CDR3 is TGTGCCAGCAGCCCCTCCGGACAGGAAGCTTTCTTT.

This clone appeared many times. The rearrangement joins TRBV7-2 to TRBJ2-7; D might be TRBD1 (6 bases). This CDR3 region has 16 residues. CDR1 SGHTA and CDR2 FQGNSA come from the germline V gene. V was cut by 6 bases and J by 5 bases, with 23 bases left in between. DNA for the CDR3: TGTGCCAGCAGACCCCCCGGGACACCTATCGCGAACGAGCAGTACTTC. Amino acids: CASRPPGTPIANEQYF.

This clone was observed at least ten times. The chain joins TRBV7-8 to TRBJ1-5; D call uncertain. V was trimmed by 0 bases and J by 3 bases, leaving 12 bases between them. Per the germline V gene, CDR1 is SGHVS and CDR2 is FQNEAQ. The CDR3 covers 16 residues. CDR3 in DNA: TGTGCCAGCAGCTTAGCCAAGGCGGGGTCCAATCAGCCCCAGCATTTT. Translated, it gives CASSLAKAGSNQPQHF.

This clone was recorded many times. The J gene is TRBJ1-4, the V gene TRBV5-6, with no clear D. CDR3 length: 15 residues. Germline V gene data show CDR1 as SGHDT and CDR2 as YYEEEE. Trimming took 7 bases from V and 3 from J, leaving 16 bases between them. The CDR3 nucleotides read TGTGCCAGCGGATTTACGGGAACCTCTAATGAAAAACTGTTTTTT. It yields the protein CASGFTGTSNEKLFF. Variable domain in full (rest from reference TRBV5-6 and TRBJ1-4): DAGVTQSPTHLIKTRGQQVTLRCSPKSGHDTVSWYQQALGQGPQFIFQYYEEEERQRGNFPDRFSGHQFPNYSSELNVNALLLGDSALYLCASGFTGTSNEKLFFGSGTQLSVL.

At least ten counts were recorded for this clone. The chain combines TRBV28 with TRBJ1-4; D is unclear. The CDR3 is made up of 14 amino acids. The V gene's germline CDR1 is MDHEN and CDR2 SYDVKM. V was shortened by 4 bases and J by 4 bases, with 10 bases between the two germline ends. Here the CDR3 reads CASSSSGLNEKLFF. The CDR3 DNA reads TGTGCCAGCAGTTCCTCAGGACTTAATGAAAAACTGTTTTTT.

The chain's CDR3 is CASSLAQIHSPLHF. The CDR3 coding sequence is TGTGCCAGCAGTTTAGCACAGATCCATTCACCCCTCCACTTT. The rearrangement joins TRBV28 to TRBJ1-6; D unresolved. The V end lost 2 bases, the J end lost 8 bases, and 10 bases lay between the germline ends. CDR1 and CDR2 from the germline V gene are MDHEN and SYDVKM. There are 14 residues in the CDR3.

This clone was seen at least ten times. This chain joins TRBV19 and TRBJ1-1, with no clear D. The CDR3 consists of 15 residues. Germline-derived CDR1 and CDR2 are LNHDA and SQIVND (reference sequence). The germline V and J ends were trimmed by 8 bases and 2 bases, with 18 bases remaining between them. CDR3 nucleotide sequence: TGTGCCAGTGGCGTATCGGCGGGATCCAACACTGAAGCTTTCTTT. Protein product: CASGVSAGSNTEAFF.